What follows are 21 T cell receptor beta chains derived from one specimen sequenced in a study of shared clonotypes between healthy human individuals. Sequencing used immunoSEQ multiplex PCR; TCRdb keeps in-frame clones, though not all of them. The table records 600,000 to 750,000 clones, more than 70% of them present only once. The sample consisted of memory CD4+ T cells sorted from blood. The subset was: CD45RA-negative fraction. These receptors were taken from a woman aged 25 to 45 in good health.

The chain recombines TRBV6-5 with TRBJ2-1; D is ambiguous. Trimming removed 2 bases from V and 9 bases from J, with 11 bases in between. CDR1 is MNHEY, CDR2 SVGAGI, per germline. This CDR3 comprises 13 residues. The CDR3 region is CASSYEPRSEQFF. Here the CDR3 DNA reads TGTGCCAGCAGTTACGAGCCGAGGAGTGAGCAGTTCTTC.

This chain joins TRBV11-2 and TRBJ2-7, with TRBD1 identical over 7 bases. Unmatched junction bases numbered 7, after V lost 1 base and J lost 7 bases. Germline-derived CDR1 and CDR2 are SGHAT and FQNNGV. The CDR3 runs to 14 residues. The CDR3 DNA reads TGTGCCAGCAGCTTAGCTCAGGGGGTCTTTGAGCAGTACTTC. This encodes CASSLAQGVFEQYF.

This clone was detected once. The rearrangement uses TRBV19 and TRBJ1-5; 7 bases align to TRBD1. Germline lookup yields CDR1 LNHDA and CDR2 SQIVND (reference sequence). The V segment lost 10 bases and the J segment 0 bases; nucleotides outside the gene matches: 9. The CDR3 totals 15 residues. The CDR3 DNA sequence: TGTGCCACGGCTGGGACAGCTTATAGCAATCAGCCCCAGCATTTT. Protein sequence: CATAGTAYSNQPQHF.

The V gene is TRBV6-5, the J gene TRBJ1-1; 7 bases align to TRBD1. CDR1 MNHEY and CDR2 SVGAGI come from the germline V gene. The CDR3 extends over 14 amino acids. V lost 6 bases and J lost 1; bases outside the gene matches: 5. CDR3 region: CASSSGQRNTEAFF. CDR3 DNA: TGTGCCAGCAGCTCGGGACAGCGGAACACTGAAGCTTTCTTT.

This chain joins TRBV29-1 and TRBJ2-3; 7 bases match TRBD1. Per germline, CDR1 SQVTM and CDR2 ANQGSEA. The CDR3 extends over 12 amino acids. With 5 bases clipped from V and 5 bases from J, the junction kept 4 bases outside the gene matches. CDR3 sequence: CSVRSGGDTQYF. The CDR3 nucleotides read TGCAGCGTTAGGTCAGGGGGAGATACGCAGTATTTT.

The genes are TRBV5-1 and TRBJ1-1; no firm D call. From germline, CDR1 is SGHRS and CDR2 YFSETQ. The CDR3 sequence is 13 residues long. V was clipped by 4 bases and J by 4 bases, with 11 bases between them. As DNA, the CDR3 is TGCGCCAGCAGCCAGTCGAGGACCACTGAAGCTTTCTTT. Translation gives CASSQSRTTEAFF.

In its sample, this clone was seen a few times. The J gene is TRBJ1-2, the V gene TRBV29-1; D is uncertain. In germline, CDR1 is SQVTM, CDR2 ANQGSEA. V gave up 2 bases and J gave up 2 bases, with 12 bases separating them. The CDR3 is 14 amino acids. The CDR3 DNA follows: TGCAGCGTTGAATCTGTCAGACCCAACTATGGCTACACCTTC. It specifies CSVESVRPNYGYTF.

The chain links TRBV27 to TRBJ1-5; D unclear. V was cut by 3 bases and J by 7 bases, with 10 bases left in between. This CDR3 has 13 residues. Germline assignment: CDR1 MNHEY and CDR2 SMNVEV (reference sequence). DNA of the CDR3: TGTGCCAGCAGTTTTGGGGTTTCGCAGCCCCAGCATTTT. It specifies CASSFGVSQPQHF.

The V and J genes are TRBV29-1 and TRBJ2-7; D is uncertain. The CDR3 consists of 13 residues. Germline values: CDR1 SQVTM, CDR2 ANQGSEA. V was trimmed by 5 bases and J by 0 bases, leaving 11 bases between them. DNA of the CDR3: TGCAGCGTTAAATGGGTGACCTCCTACGAGCAGTACTTC. This codes for CSVKWVTSYEQYF.

In this sample, this clone turned up once. The V call is TRBV11-2, the J call TRBJ1-5; the match to TRBD1 covers 9 bases. V shed 5 bases and J 4 bases; nucleotides not matched to a gene: 6. The germline gives CDR1 SGHAT, CDR2 FQNNGV. The CDR3 extends over 15 amino acids. The CDR3 bases are TGTGCCAGCAGCCCGAGGACAGGGGTGAATCAGCCCCAGCATTTT. Amino acids: CASSPRTGVNQPQHF.

This rearrangement joins TRBV6-4 to TRBJ1-1, with D hard to call. The germline V and J ends were trimmed by 0 bases and 0 bases, with 5 bases remaining between them. The CDR3 covers 14 residues. Germline V CDR1 and CDR2: MRHNA, SNTAGT. The CDR3 bases are TGTGCCAGCAGTGACTCGAGTCTGAACACTGAAGCTTTCTTT. As protein: CASSDSSLNTEAFF.

The chain links TRBV27 to TRBJ2-6; 7 bases match TRBD1. The CDR3 has 18 amino acids. Losses at the gene ends were 6 bases for V and 1 base for J; bases not matched to a gene: 12. CDR1 MNHEY and CDR2 SMNVEV come from the germline V gene (reference sequence). This CDR3 reads CASRLIQGMTSGANVLTF. CDR3 DNA sequence: TGTGCCAGCAGACTAATACAGGGGATGACGTCTGGGGCCAACGTCCTGACTTTC. The complete variable domain, with remaining parts taken from reference TRBV27 and TRBJ2-6, reads EAQVTQNPRYLITVTGKKLTVTCSQNMNHEYMSWYRQDPGLGLRQIYYSMNVEVTDKGDVPEGYKVSRKEKRNFPLILESPSPNQTSLYFCASRLIQGMTSGANVLTFGAGSRLTVL.

In DNA form, the CDR3 reads TGCAGCGTTGAAGATTCGGCGACAGGGGGATCAGAGCAGTACTTC. Its translation: CSVEDSATGGSEQYF. The J gene is TRBJ2-7, the V gene TRBV29-1; 9 bases align to TRBD1. Germline assignment: CDR1 SQVTM and CDR2 ANQGSEA. The J segment lost 7 bases and the V segment lost 0 bases, leaving 10 bases of the junction unmatched. This CDR3 contains 15 residues.

This clone is a singleton in its sample. The chain links TRBV2 to TRBJ2-6; TRBD2 matches 8 bases. The CDR3 has 15 residues. Germline values: CDR1 SNHLY, CDR2 FYNNEI. V lost 6 bases, J lost 1 base, and 2 bases stayed unmatched. CDR3 residues: CASRGLESGANVLTF. The CDR3 nucleotides read TGTGCCAGCAGGGGACTAGAATCTGGGGCCAACGTCCTGACTTTC.

This clone occurred a few times. The chain combines TRBV6-5 with TRBJ2-5, with 10 bases fitting TRBD2. The J segment lost 5 bases and the V segment lost 0 bases, leaving 6 bases of the junction unmatched. Germline loops: CDR1 MNHEY, CDR2 SVGAGI. This CDR3 is 16 amino acids long. The CDR3 reads CASSYSPAGGEETQYF. In DNA, the CDR3 is TGTGCCAGCAGTTACTCGCCAGCGGGAGGGGAGGAGACCCAGTACTTC.

The V call is TRBV7-6, the J call TRBJ1-1; D is undetermined. Germline CDR1 is SGHVS and CDR2 is FNYEAQ. This CDR3 region has 16 residues. With 2 bases removed from V and 0 bases from J, the gap between germline ends came to 13 bases. The CDR3 bases are TGTGCCAGCAGCTTATCTATATTTGGTATGAACACTGAAGCTTTCTTT. Translated, it gives CASSLSIFGMNTEAFF.

This clone appeared once. CDR3 DNA: TGTGCCAGCAGCTTAGGGCGACAGCGAGCCTACGAGCAGTACTTC. It encodes CASSLGRQRAYEQYF. This rearrangement joins TRBV7-9 to TRBJ2-7; a weak D match, TRBD1 (5 bases). Trimming shortened V by 1 base and J by 2 bases, and 12 bases separated the two germline ends. The CDR3 spans 15 residues. CDR1 is SEHNR and CDR2 is FQNEAQ in the germline V gene (reference sequence).

CDR3: CASILSGQETQYF. DNA of the CDR3: TGTGCCAGCATCCTTTCGGGCCAAGAGACCCAGTACTTC. The V and J genes are TRBV28 and TRBJ2-5; no clear D gene. CDR1 is MDHEN and CDR2 is SYDVKM in the germline V gene. This CDR3 contains 13 residues. Deletions cut 7 bases from V and 1 base from J, with 10 bases between.

The rearrangement uses TRBV6-1 and TRBJ2-7, with unresolved D. Germline values: CDR1 MNHNS, CDR2 SASEGT. This CDR3 is built from 13 residues. Trimming cost V 1 base and J 4 bases, with 8 bases left between them. Here the CDR3 reads CASSEVLVYEQYF. The CDR3 region has the DNA TGTGCCAGCAGTGAAGTATTAGTTTACGAGCAGTACTTC.

The gene calls are TRBV30 and TRBJ2-6; D unclear. The CDR3 contains 12 residues. Trimming removed 2 bases from V and 3 bases from J, with 2 bases in between. Germline CDR1 and CDR2: GTSNPN and SVGIG (reference sequence). The CDR3 DNA follows: TGTGCCTGGAGTCGTGGGGCCAACGTCCTGACTTTC. Amino acids: CAWSRGANVLTF. The full variable domain, in which reference TRBV30 and TRBJ2-6 provide the parts outside the CDR3, is SQTIHQWPATLVQPVGSPLSLECTVEGTSNPNLYWYRQAAGRGLQLLFYSVGIGQISSEVPQNLSASRPQDRQFILSSKKLLLSDSGFYLCAWSRGANVLTFGAGSRLTVL.

This rearrangement joins TRBV19 to TRBJ2-7; TRBD2 aligns across 12 bases. The J segment lost 4 bases and the V segment lost 9 bases, leaving 10 bases of the junction unmatched. Germline V lookup: CDR1 LNHDA, CDR2 SQIVND (reference sequence). The CDR3 covers 15 residues. Here the CDR3 reads CASAASTSGSYEQYF. The CDR3 DNA reads TGTGCCAGCGCCGCTTCGACTAGCGGGAGTTACGAGCAGTACTTC.